This entry features one T cell receptor beta chain sequence. The TCRbeta library was prepared with unique molecular identifiers. TCRdb fed the PCR reads into MiXCR, producing one record per CDR3 protein. This sample has nearly 550,000 distinct CDR3 sequences, with around 20% found just once. Germline CDR1 SEHNR, CDR2 FQNEAQ (reference sequence). This CDR3 contains 13 residues. Trimming removed 5 bases at V and 6 bases at J, with 14 bases between. This specimen comes from a study of T-cell reconstitution after alpha-beta-depleted transplantation in children. The sample was PBMCs from the stem cell graft donor, taken from the stem cell graft. This sequence originates from a human donor who donated a stem cell graft to a child with acute lymphoblastic leukemia. V is TRBV7-9 and J is TRBJ2-7; D is perhaps TRBD1 (6 bases). The CDR3 protein is CASSKDRNSEQYF. As DNA, the CDR3 is TGTGCCAGCAGCAAGGACAGAAACAGCGAGCAGTACTTC.